One sample yielded the 2 T cell receptor beta chains listed below, sequenced in a study of cytomegalovirus exposure and HLA in healthy donors. The PCR contained 60 Vbeta and 13 Jbeta primers. Here immunoSEQ multiplex PCR was the method, and the copy in TCRdb shows in-frame clones only, minus some. The table has around 180,000 clones, over 75% seen once. The sequencing input was PBMCs. These receptors were obtained from a woman aged 45-59 years in good health and CMV-seronegative.

Turning to this clone: The junction and the germline gene differ at one end; a read error may be behind it. Other DNA sequences in the sample encode the same CDR3. The V call is TRBV30, the J call TRBJ2-1; 8 bases line up with TRBD1. The CDR3 consists of 15 residues. CDR1 and CDR2 from the germline V gene are GTSNPN and SVGIG (reference sequence). The DNA of the CDR3 is TGCGCCTGGAGCGGAGGACAGGGTTTCTACAATGAGCAGTTCTTC. Translation: CAWSGGQGFYNEQFF.

This chain links TRBV9 with TRBJ2-2, with TRBD2 matching over 9 bases. The CDR3 has 17 amino acids. J lost 4 bases, V lost 0 bases, and 7 bases had no gene match. Germline CDR1 reads SGDLS; CDR2 reads YYNGEE. This chain's CDR3 is CASSVATAGGPTGELFF. For the CDR3, the DNA is TGTGCCAGCAGCGTAGCTACGGCGGGGGGGCCCACCGGGGAGCTGTTTTTT. Full variable domain (remainder filled in from reference TRBV9 and TRBJ2-2): DSGVTQTPKHLITATGQRVTLRCSPRSGDLSVYWYQQSLDQGLQFLIQYYNGEERAKGNILERFSAQQFPDLHSELNLSSLELGDSALYFCASSVATAGGPTGELFFGEGSRLTVL.